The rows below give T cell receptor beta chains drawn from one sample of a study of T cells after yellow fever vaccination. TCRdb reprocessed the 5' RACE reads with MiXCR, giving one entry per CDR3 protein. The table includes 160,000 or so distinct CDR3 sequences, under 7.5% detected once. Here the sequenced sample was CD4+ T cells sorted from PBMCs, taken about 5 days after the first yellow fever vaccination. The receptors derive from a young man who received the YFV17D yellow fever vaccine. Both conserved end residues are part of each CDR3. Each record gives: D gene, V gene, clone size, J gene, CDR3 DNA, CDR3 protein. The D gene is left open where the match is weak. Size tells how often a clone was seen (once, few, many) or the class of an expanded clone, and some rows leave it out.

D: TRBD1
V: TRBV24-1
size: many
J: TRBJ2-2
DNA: TGTGCCACCTCAACAGGGGGCGGGTCCGGGGAGCTGTTTTTT
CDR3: CATSTGGGSGELFF

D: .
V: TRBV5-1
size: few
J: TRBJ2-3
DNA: TGCGCCAGCAGCTTTTTCAGTAGCACAGATACGCAGTATTTT
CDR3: CASSFFSSTDTQYF

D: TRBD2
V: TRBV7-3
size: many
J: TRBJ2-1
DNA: TGTGCCAGCAGCCGGGGACTAGTAGGCGAGCAGTTCTTC
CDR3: CASSRGLVGEQFF

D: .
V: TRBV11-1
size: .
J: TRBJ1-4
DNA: TGTGCCTGCACTCCCTTCGGTGAAAAACTGTTTTTT
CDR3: CACTPFGEKLFF

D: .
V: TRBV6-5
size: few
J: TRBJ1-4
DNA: TGTGCCAGCAGGACGGGCAGGGAAAAACTGTTTTTT
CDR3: CASRTGREKLFF

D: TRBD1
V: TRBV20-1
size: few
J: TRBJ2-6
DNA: TGCAGTGCTAGAGATCGACAGGGCCCAGCTGGGGCCAACGTCCTGACTTTC
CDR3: CSARDRQGPAGANVLTF

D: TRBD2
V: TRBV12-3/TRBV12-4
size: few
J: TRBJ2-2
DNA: TGTGCCAGCAGTCCTTGGACTAGCGGGGGGGCCAATACCGGGGAGCTGTTTTTT
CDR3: CASSPWTSGGANTGELFF

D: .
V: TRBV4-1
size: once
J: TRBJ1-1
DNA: TGCGCCAGCAGCCAAGTAGGACAGAGCACCACTGAAGCTTTCTTT
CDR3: CASSQVGQSTTEAFF

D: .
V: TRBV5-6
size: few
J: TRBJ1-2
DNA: TGTGCCAGCAGCTTGGCCAAGGGTGCCTATGGCTACACCTTC
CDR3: CASSLAKGAYGYTF

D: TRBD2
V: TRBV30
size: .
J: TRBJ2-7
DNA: TGTGCCTGGAGTGTGACGACTAGCGGGGTCGGCGAGCAGTACTTC
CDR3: CAWSVTTSGVGEQYF

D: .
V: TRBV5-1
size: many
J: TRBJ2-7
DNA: TGCGCCAGCAGCTTGGCCGAAGCTTTCTACGAGCAGTACTTC
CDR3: CASSLAEAFYEQYF

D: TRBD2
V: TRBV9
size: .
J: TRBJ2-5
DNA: TGTGCCAGCAGCGCCTGGGGACTAGCGGGTGGGTACCAAGAGACCCAGTACTTC
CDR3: CASSAWGLAGGYQETQYF

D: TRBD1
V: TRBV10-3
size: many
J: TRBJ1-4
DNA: TGTGCCACCGGACAGGGCGGTGAAAAACTGTTTTTT
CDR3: CATGQGGEKLFF

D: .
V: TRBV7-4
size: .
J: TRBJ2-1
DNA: TGTGCCACCAGCTTAGGAGGGGGACGGGGGTCCAATGAGCAGTTCTTC
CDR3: CATSLGGGRGSNEQFF

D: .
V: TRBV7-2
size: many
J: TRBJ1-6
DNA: TGTGCCAGCAGCTTAGAGGGGATTTCACCCCTCCACTTT
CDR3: CASSLEGISPLHF

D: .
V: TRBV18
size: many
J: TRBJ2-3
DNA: TGTGCCAGCTCACCGCGAGGGAGCACAGATACGCAGTATTTT
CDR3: CASSPRGSTDTQYF

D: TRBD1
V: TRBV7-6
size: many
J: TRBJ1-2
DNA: TGTGCCAGCAGCAACAGGGGAGGGGATGGCTACACCTTC
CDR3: CASSNRGGDGYTF

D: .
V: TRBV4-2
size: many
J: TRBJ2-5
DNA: TGTGCCAGCAGCCCCTCGATGGGGTCTACAGAGACCCAGTACTTC
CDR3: CASSPSMGSTETQYF

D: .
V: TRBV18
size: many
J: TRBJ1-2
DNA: TGTGCCAGCTCCCAGGACTATGGCTACACCTTC
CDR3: CASSQDYGYTF

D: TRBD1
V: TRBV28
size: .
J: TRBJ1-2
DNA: TGTGCCAGCAGCCTGACAGGGGGCCTCAATGGCTACACCTTC
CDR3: CASSLTGGLNGYTF